This TCR beta chain was captured in a study of response to subunit inactivated influenza vaccine. Germline V CDR1 and CDR2: MNHEY, SVGAGI. CDR3 size: 15 residues. J lost 0 bases, V lost 6 bases, and 8 bases had no gene match. TCRdb used MiXCR to reprocess the RT-PCR reads, holding one entry per CDR3 protein. Among about 700,000 distinct CDR3 sequences, 14% were seen once, and the ten largest hold less than 9%. Sequencing was performed on PBMCs from blood, taken less than 15 days before vaccination. The clonotype originates from a man aged 50 to 60 who received an inactivated influenza vaccine. V usage is TRBV6-5 and J usage is TRBJ2-7; the match to TRBD1 covers 7 bases. CDR3 DNA: TGTGCCAGCAGCTTACAGGGGCAACCCTCCTACGAGCAGTACTTC. This sequence encodes CASSLQGQPSYEQYF.